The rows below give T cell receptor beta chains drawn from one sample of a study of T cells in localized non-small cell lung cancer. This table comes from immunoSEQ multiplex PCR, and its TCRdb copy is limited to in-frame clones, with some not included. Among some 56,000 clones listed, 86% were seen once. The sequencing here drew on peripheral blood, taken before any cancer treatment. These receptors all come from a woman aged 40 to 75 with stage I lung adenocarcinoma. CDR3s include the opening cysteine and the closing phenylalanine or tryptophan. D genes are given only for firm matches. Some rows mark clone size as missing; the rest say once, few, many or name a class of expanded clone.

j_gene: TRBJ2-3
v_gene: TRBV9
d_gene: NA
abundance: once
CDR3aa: CASSAVTDTQYF
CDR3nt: TGTGCCAGCAGCGCGGTAACAGATACGCAGTATTTT

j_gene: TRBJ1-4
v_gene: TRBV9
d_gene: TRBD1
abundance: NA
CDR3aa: CASSRTGYSTNEKLFF
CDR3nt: TGTGCCAGCAGCAGGACAGGATATTCAACTAATGAAAAACTGTTTTTT

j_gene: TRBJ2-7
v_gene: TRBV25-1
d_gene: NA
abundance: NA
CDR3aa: CASSKTGGDSYEQYF
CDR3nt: TGTGCCAGCAGTAAGACAGGAGGGGACTCCTACGAGCAGTACTTC

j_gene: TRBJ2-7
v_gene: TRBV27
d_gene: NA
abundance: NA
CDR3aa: CASSLSPGRSYEQYF
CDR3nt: TGTGCCAGCAGTTTATCCCCGGGACGGAGTTACGAGCAGTACTTC

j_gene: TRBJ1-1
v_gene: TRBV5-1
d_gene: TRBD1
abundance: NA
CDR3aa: CASSSGQGNTEAFF
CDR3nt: TGCGCCAGCAGCTCGGGACAGGGGAACACTGAAGCTTTCTTT

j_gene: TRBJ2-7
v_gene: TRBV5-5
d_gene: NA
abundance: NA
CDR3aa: CASSFTGYEQYF
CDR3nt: TGTGCCAGCAGCTTCACAGGCTACGAGCAGTACTTC

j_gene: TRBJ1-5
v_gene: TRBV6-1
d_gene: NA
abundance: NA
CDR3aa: CASSEAHSSRTRTPEHF
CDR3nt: TGTGCCAGCAGTGAAGCGCATTCTAGCCGAACTCGTACCCCTGAGCATTTT

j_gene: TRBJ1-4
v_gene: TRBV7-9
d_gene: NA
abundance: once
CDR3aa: CASSLWGSNEKLFF
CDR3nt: TGTGCCAGCAGCTTGTGGGGATCTAATGAAAAACTGTTTTTT

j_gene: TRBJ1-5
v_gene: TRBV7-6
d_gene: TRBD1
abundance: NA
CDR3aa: CASSLTQGSQPQHF
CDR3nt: TGTGCCAGCAGCTTAACACAGGGGAGTCAGCCCCAGCATTTT

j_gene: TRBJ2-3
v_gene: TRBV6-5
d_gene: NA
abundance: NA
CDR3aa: CASSYYGAPTDTQYF
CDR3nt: TGTGCCAGCAGTTACTACGGGGCCCCCACAGATACGCAGTATTTT

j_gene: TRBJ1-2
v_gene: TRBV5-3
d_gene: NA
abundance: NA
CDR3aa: CARSLVRNYGYTF
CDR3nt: TGTGCCAGAAGCTTAGTCAGGAACTATGGCTACACCTTC

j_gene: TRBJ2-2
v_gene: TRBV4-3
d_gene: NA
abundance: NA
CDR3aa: CASSQEGAGTGELFF
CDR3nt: TGCGCCAGCAGCCAAGAGGGGGCAGGGACCGGGGAGCTGTTTTTT

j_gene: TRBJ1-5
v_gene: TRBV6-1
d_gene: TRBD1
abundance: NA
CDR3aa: CASSGDRNSNQPQHF
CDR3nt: TGTGCCAGCAGTGGGGACAGAAATAGCAATCAGCCCCAGCATTTT

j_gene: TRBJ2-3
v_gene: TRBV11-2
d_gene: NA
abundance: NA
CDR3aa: CASSFSTKSNTDTQYF
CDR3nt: TGTGCCAGCAGCTTTTCGACTAAATCTAACACAGATACGCAGTATTTT

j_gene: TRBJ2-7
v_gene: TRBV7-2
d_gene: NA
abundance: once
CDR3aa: CASSLEAGSSYEQYF
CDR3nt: TGTGCCAGCAGCTTAGAGGCAGGGAGCTCCTACGAGCAGTACTTC

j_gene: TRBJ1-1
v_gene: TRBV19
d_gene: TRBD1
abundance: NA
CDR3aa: CASSPDRGLTEAFF
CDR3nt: TGTGCCAGTAGCCCAGACAGGGGGCTGACTGAAGCTTTCTTT

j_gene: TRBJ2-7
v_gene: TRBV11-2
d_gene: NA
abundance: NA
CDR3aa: CASSKGHRSSYEQYF
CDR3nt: TGTGCCAGCAGCAAGGGACATAGAAGCTCCTACGAGCAGTACTTC

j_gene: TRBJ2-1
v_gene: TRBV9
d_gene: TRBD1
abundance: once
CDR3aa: CASSPATRTGGAGNEQFF
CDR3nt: TGTGCCAGCAGCCCAGCCACACGGACAGGGGGCGCGGGGAATGAGCAGTTCTTC

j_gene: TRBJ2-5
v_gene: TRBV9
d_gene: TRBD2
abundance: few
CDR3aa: CASSVNWGGETQYF
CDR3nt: TGTGCCAGCAGCGTAAATTGGGGGGGAGAGACCCAGTACTTC

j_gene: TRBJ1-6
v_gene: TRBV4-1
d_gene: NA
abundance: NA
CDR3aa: CASSQGAQDSPLHF
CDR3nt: TGCGCCAGCAGCCAAGGGGCACAGGATTCACCCCTCCACTTT